This entry concerns a single T cell receptor (beta chain). Its antigen remains unidentified. The data were taken from a study of cytotoxic CD8 clonotypes in ibrutinib-treated CLL. Study-level information: Response samples were taken after a median of approximately 11 months on treatment, range 6 to 36. Study outcomes and limitations: At ibrutinib response, clonality increased, and at progression it declined back toward baseline.

CDR1 and CDR2 from the germline V gene are KGHSH and LQKENI. Losses at the gene ends were 2 bases for V and 5 bases for J; bases not matched to a gene: 10. This CDR3 is 16 amino acids long. Deep sequencing aimed at 1 in 200,000 to 1 in 1 million T cells' resolution. The table came from immunoSEQ multiplex PCR; TCRdb's copy has only in-frame clones and leaves some out. The table records 55,000 to 80,000 clones, approximately 90% of them present only once. The gene calls are TRBV18 and TRBJ2-5, with 8 nucleotides matching TRBD1. This sequence originates from a human donor with chronic lymphocytic leukemia. Sequenced here: PBMCs, sampled after 12 months of ibrutinib treatment. DNA for the CDR3: TGTGCCAGCTCACCAGCCTTAGGTACAGGGGGTGAGACCCAGTACTTC. Amino acid sequence: CASSPALGTGGETQYF.